The text below deals with one T cell receptor (beta chain). The data are from a study of blood T cell repertoires in COVID-19. TCRdb keeps only in-frame clones here, not all; method: immunoSEQ multiplex PCR. The sample comprises 50,000 to 70,000 clones, around 77% of which are singletons, and around 3.5% rests with the top ten. Source material: peripheral blood. The TCR originated in a man between 60 and 70 years old with acute or convalescent COVID-19.

CDR3 sequence (DNA): TGTGCCACCAGTGTAAATCCAGATACGCAGTATTTT. It yields the protein CATSVNPDTQYF. This sequence joins TRBV24-1 and TRBJ2-3; D is undetermined. Trimming cost V 5 bases and J 4 bases, with 6 bases left between them. This CDR3 has 12 residues. Germline V lookup: CDR1 KGHDR, CDR2 SFDVKD.